What follows are 25 T cell receptor beta chains derived from one specimen sequenced in a study of T cell repertoires in cytomegalovirus infection. TCRdb re-analysed the reads in MiXCR, keeping a single row per CDR3 protein. The table shows roughly 250,000 distinct CDR3 sequences, with 9% to 15% occurring only once. Sequencing input: PBMCs. These receptors originate from a human donor in good health (CMV status not recorded). Some clones in this sample may be carry-over from other donors' samples.

This clonotype was counted many times. The V call is TRBV6-2 or TRBV6-3, the J call TRBJ2-7; 7 bases line up with TRBD2. The junction had 11 bases not matched to a gene; V was cut back by 4 bases and J by 2 bases. This CDR3 is 16 amino acids long. Germline V gene sequence: CDR1 MNHEY, CDR2 SVGEGT. The DNA of the CDR3 is TGTGCCAGCAGTTTGGGGGGGGGGGGTAATCCCTACGAGCAGTACTTC. Amino acid sequence: CASSLGGGGNPYEQYF.

In this sample, this clonotype turned up many times. The gene calls are TRBV7-3 and TRBJ2-1; 9 nucleotides match TRBD2. This CDR3 is 15 amino acids long. Per germline, CDR1 SGHTA and CDR2 FQGTGA. J was trimmed by 1 base and V by 5 bases; bases with no gene match: 3. The CDR3 loop reads CASSETSGSYNEQFF. The CDR3 DNA sequence: TGTGCCAGCAGCGAAACTAGCGGGTCCTACAATGAGCAGTTCTTC.

The sample holds many counts of this clonotype. The chain employs TRBV11-1 and TRBJ2-1, with D unclear. The length of the CDR3 is 12 residues. Germline V gives CDR1 SGHAT, CDR2 FQDESV (reference sequence). Trimming took off 5 bases at V and 4 bases at J, with 6 bases between the two ends. In nucleotides, the CDR3 is TGTGCCAGCAGCCAAGCGTACAATGAGCAGTTCTTC. As protein: CASSQAYNEQFF. Full variable domain (rest looked up from reference TRBV11-1 and TRBJ2-1): EAEVAQSPRYKITEKSQAVAFWCDPISGHATLYWYRQILGQGPELLVQFQDESVVDDSQLPKDRFSAERLKGVDSTLKIQPAELGDSAMYLCASSQAYNEQFFGPGTRLTVL.

This clonotype was counted many times. The chain couples TRBV12-3 or TRBV12-4 to TRBJ1-2, with D possibly matching TRBD1 (6 bases). V was shortened by 7 bases and J by 6 bases, with 15 bases between the two germline ends. The CDR3 consists of 13 residues. The CDR3 sequence: CASTPEGGNGYTF. In nucleotides, the CDR3 is TGTGCCAGCACCCCAGAGGGGGGCAATGGCTACACCTTC.

The rearrangement joins TRBV14 to TRBJ2-3; 7 bases map to TRBD2. Germline CDR1 and CDR2: SGHDN and FVKESK. This CDR3 is 16 amino acids long. Trimming removed 2 bases from V and 0 bases from J; junction bases left unmatched: 5. In DNA, the CDR3 is TGTGCCAGCAGCCAATGGGGGGGACCTAGCACAGATACGCAGTATTTT. Translating it yields CASSQWGGPSTDTQYF.

In its sample, this clonotype was seen a few times. The rearrangement links TRBV29-1 to TRBJ1-2, with D maybe TRBD1 (5 bases). CDR3 size: 15 residues. Trimming took off 1 base at V and 4 bases at J, with 16 bases between the two ends. Looked up from germline, CDR1 is SQVTM and CDR2 is ANQGSEA. For the CDR3, the DNA is TGCAGCGTTGAAGTTCGTCAGGGCGGGAGCTATGGCTACACCTTC. Amino acid sequence: CSVEVRQGGSYGYTF.

This clonotype has at least ten counts. The rearrangement joins TRBV7-8 to TRBJ1-2; 7 bases are a match to TRBD1. V lost 5 bases and J lost 4; bases outside the gene matches: 7. There are 14 residues in the CDR3. Germline CDR1 SGHVS, CDR2 FQNEAQ. CDR3 nucleotides: TGTGCCAGCAGCCCCCCGGAGGGGGCCTATGGCTACACCTTC. Translating gives CASSPPEGAYGYTF.

V gene TRBV5-4 combines with J gene TRBJ2-5, with a possible D match to TRBD1 (6 bases). The CDR3 is 13 amino acids. In germline, CDR1 is SGHNT, CDR2 YYREEE (reference sequence). V was pared by 5 bases and J by 1 base, with 9 bases between. Written as DNA, the CDR3 is TGTGCCAGCAGGGAAGGGGGCCAAGAGACCCAGTACTTC. Translation: CASREGGQETQYF.

This clonotype has more than one count but fewer than ten. The J gene is TRBJ2-7, the V gene TRBV28; TRBD2 agrees at 11 bases. V dropped 8 bases and J dropped 3; count of bases not matched to a gene: 3. This CDR3 has 13 amino acids. Germline V gene data show CDR1 as MDHEN and CDR2 as SYDVKM. Here the CDR3 reads CASLTSGVYEQYF. CDR3 DNA: TGTGCCAGCTTGACTAGCGGGGTCTACGAGCAGTACTTC.

In its sample, this clonotype was seen many times. The chain carries TRBV5-4 and TRBJ2-5; D call uncertain. The CDR3 runs to 14 residues. V lost 2 bases and J lost 1, with 9 bases in between. Germline V gives CDR1 SGHNT, CDR2 YYREEE (reference sequence). The CDR3 nucleotides read TGTGCCAGCAGCTTTAAGGGCCCCCAAGAGACCCAGTACTTC. Its protein is CASSFKGPQETQYF.

This clonotype was seen a handful of times. The chain couples TRBV19 to TRBJ1-4, with 7 bases lining up with TRBD1. Germline trimming cut 5 bases from V and 8 bases from J; bases unmatched to any gene: 2. The CDR3 length is 12 residues. Per germline, CDR1 LNHDA and CDR2 SQIVND (reference sequence). The CDR3 reads CASSGTEEKLFF. The CDR3 DNA reads as TGTGCCAGTAGTGGGACAGAAGAAAAACTGTTTTTT.

Ten or more counts support this clonotype. The CDR3 coding sequence is TGTGCCAGCAGTTTGTCGCAGCCCGGGGACGATGAGCAGTTCTTC. Residues: CASSLSQPGDDEQFF. V and J are TRBV6-1 and TRBJ2-1; either TRBD1 or TRBD2 may fit D (5 bases each). The V end was cut by 5 bases, the J end by 8 bases, with 19 bases between. Germline V gene data show CDR1 as MNHNS and CDR2 as SASEGT. CDR3 length: 15 residues.

This clonotype was counted a few times. The chain carries TRBV28 and TRBJ2-7; D ambiguous. Germline values: CDR1 MDHEN, CDR2 SYDVKM. The CDR3 loop spans 12 amino acids. V lost 2 bases and J 3 bases, leaving 5 bases between the germline ends. CDR3 in DNA: TGTGCCAGCAGTTTAGCCTTCTACGAGCAGTACTTC. Protein product: CASSLAFYEQYF.

Only a few counts were recorded for this clonotype. J is TRBJ1-1 and V is TRBV29-1; D is unclear. V shed 6 bases and J shed 7 bases, with 12 bases lying between them. The CDR3 extends over 11 amino acids. The germline gives CDR1 SQVTM, CDR2 ANQGSEA. This CDR3 is CSVTVFGEAFF. In DNA, the CDR3 is TGCAGCGTGACGGTCTTCGGTGAAGCTTTCTTT. Based on the CDR3 plus reference TRBV29-1 and TRBJ1-1, the full variable domain is SAVISQKPSRDICQRGTSLTIQCQVDSQVTMMFWYRQQPGQSLTLIATANQGSEATYESGFVIDKFPISRPNLTFSTLTVSNMSPEDSSIYLCSVTVFGEAFFGQGTRLTVV.

The sample holds a few counts of this clonotype. The genes are TRBV2 and TRBJ2-5; tentative D call: TRBD1 (6 bases). The germline V gene has CDR1 SNHLY and CDR2 FYNNEI. This CDR3 is built from 13 residues. The germline V and J ends were trimmed by 4 bases and 3 bases, with 9 bases remaining between them. The CDR3 here is CASSGGREETQYF. CDR3 DNA: TGTGCCAGCAGTGGGGGGCGGGAAGAGACCCAGTACTTC.

This clonotype was picked up many times. The chain employs TRBV7-3 and TRBJ2-3; either TRBD1 or TRBD2 may supply D (5 bases each). CDR1 and CDR2 (germline): SGHTA, FQGTGA. The CDR3 is 15 residues long. Trimming left V 2 bases short and J 0 bases short, with 9 bases between. The DNA of the CDR3 is TGTGCCAGCAGCTTAGAGGGGCAGAGCACAGATACGCAGTATTTT. Translating it yields CASSLEGQSTDTQYF. Drawing the rest from reference TRBV7-3 and TRBJ2-3, the complete variable domain is GAGVSQTPSNKVTEKGKYVELRCDPISGHTALYWYRQSLGQGPEFLIYFQGTGAADDSGLPNDRFFAVRPEGSVSTLKIQRTERGDSAVYLCASSLEGQSTDTQYFGPGTRLTVL.

This clonotype was picked up a small number of times. Mismatch with germline at one junction end may stem from a read error. The chain uses TRBV2 and TRBJ2-7; D tentatively reads TRBD1 or TRBD2 (5 bases each). Germline V lookup: CDR1 SNHLY, CDR2 FYNNEI. This CDR3 contains 15 residues. The CDR3 loop is CASSSTRDRRKVRDF. In nucleotides, the CDR3 is TGTGCCAGCAGCTCCACCCGGGACCGCCGGAAGGTTCGCGACTTC.

V is TRBV7-9 and J is TRBJ1-1; D is unclear. V lost 4 bases and J lost 2, with 11 bases in between. CDR3 size: 14 residues. CDR1 and CDR2 from the germline V gene are SEHNR and FQNEAQ (reference sequence). The CDR3: CASSSYTANTEAFF. The CDR3 region has the DNA TGTGCCAGCAGCTCATACACAGCAAACACTGAAGCTTTCTTT. Using reference TRBV7-9 and TRBJ1-1 for the parts outside the CDR3, the full variable domain is DTGVSQNPRHKITKRGQNVTFRCDPISEHNRLYWYRQTLGQGPEFLTYFQNEAQLEKSRLLSDRFSAERPKGSFSTLEIQRTEQGDSAMYLCASSSYTANTEAFFGQGTRLTVV.

This clonotype was detected ten times or more. The J gene is TRBJ2-7, the V gene TRBV7-2; 12 bases line up with TRBD2. V lost 4 bases to trimming and J lost 5 bases; unmatched junction nucleotides: 3. The CDR3 spans 14 residues. Germline V CDR1 and CDR2: SGHTA, FQGNSA. The CDR3 loop reads CASSSSGRANEQYF. In nucleotides, the CDR3 is TGTGCCAGCAGCTCTAGCGGGAGGGCCAACGAGCAGTACTTC.

The table lists this clonotype with many counts. The chain combines TRBV12-3 or TRBV12-4 with TRBJ2-7; 7 bases are shared with TRBD2. The junction had 8 bases not matched to a gene; V was cut back by 8 bases and J by 4 bases. The CDR3 length is 13 residues. The CDR3 sequence: CASQREDSYEQYF. In DNA, the CDR3 is TGTGCCAGCCAACGGGAGGACTCTTACGAGCAGTACTTC.

This clonotype was observed at least ten times. V is TRBV25-1 and J is TRBJ1-2, with 7 bases fitting TRBD1. The V gene's germline CDR1 is MGHDK and CDR2 SYGVNS. The CDR3 is 15 amino acids. J gave up 5 bases and V 1 base, and 7 bases lay outside the gene matches. In DNA form, the CDR3 reads TGTGCCAGCAGTGAATCCGAGAGGGGGCGGTATGGCTACACCTTC. Translated: CASSESERGRYGYTF.

This chain joins TRBV2 and TRBJ2-1; the D is unclear. The V gene's germline CDR1 is SNHLY and CDR2 FYNNEI. V was pared by 4 bases and J by 4 bases, with 17 bases between. The CDR3 extends over 16 amino acids. The CDR3 protein is CASSALLVIHYNEQFF. The DNA for the CDR3 is TGTGCCAGCAGTGCCCTCCTAGTGATTCATTACAATGAGCAGTTCTTC.

This clonotype turned up a few times. The chain combines TRBV30 with TRBJ2-6; TRBD2 might be the D (6 bases). V lost 3 bases to trimming and J lost 4 bases, with 7 bases between them. The germline CDR1 and CDR2 sequences are GTSNPN and SVGIG (reference sequence). The CDR3 runs to 13 residues. The DNA of the CDR3 is TGTGCCTGGAGCGGGAGAGGGGCCAACGTCCTGACTTTC. This encodes CAWSGRGANVLTF.

There are many counts of this clonotype. V is TRBV7-2 and J is TRBJ2-7, with TRBD1 identical over 11 bases. Germline V CDR1 and CDR2: SGHTA, FQGNSA. Germline trimming cut 5 bases from V and 2 bases from J; bases unmatched to any gene: 5. The CDR3 sequence is 15 residues long. Here the CDR3 reads CASSHRDRGAYEQYF. The CDR3 DNA follows: TGTGCCAGCAGCCACCGGGACAGGGGGGCCTACGAGCAGTACTTC.

This clonotype has a count of ten or more. The chain joins TRBV7-2 to TRBJ2-7; a weak D match, TRBD2 (5 bases). Germline values: CDR1 SGHTA, CDR2 FQGNSA. Trimming shortened V by 5 bases and J by 2 bases, and 10 bases separated the two germline ends. The CDR3 runs 13 residues. For the CDR3, the DNA is TGTGCCAGCAGCCTCTCCGGGGCCTACGAGCAGTACTTC. Translated: CASSLSGAYEQYF.